Following are 17 T cell receptor beta chains from one sample sequenced in a study of blood T cell repertoires in COVID-19 (dated by TCRdb to 2018 to 2020). The library was obtained by the immunoSEQ multiplex PCR assay. This immuneACCESS table, as held by TCRdb, lists in-frame sequences with V and J called but not all clones. Of the missing ones, under half trace to an unresolved V gene in checked studies; the others have no known cause. Counted in this sample were roughly 200,000 clones; around nine tenths of them appeared once. Jointly, the top ten make up approximately 6.2% of the sample. Sample: peripheral blood. The receptors shown here come from a man aged 60 to 75 who had recovered from COVID-19.

The count of this clone is one. The genes are TRBV7-2 and TRBJ1-6; 8 nucleotides line up with TRBD1. Trimming took 2 bases from V and 9 from J; bases not matched to a gene: 3. The germline gives CDR1 SGHTA, CDR2 FQGNSA. The CDR3 is 14 amino acids. The CDR3 reads CASSLQGAGSPLHF. DNA of the CDR3: TGTGCCAGCAGCTTACAGGGGGCCGGTTCACCCCTCCACTTT.

V gene TRBV28 combines with J gene TRBJ1-6, with TRBD1 matching 7 bases. Germline CDR1 reads MDHEN; CDR2 reads SYDVKM. The CDR3 covers 16 residues. V gave up 6 bases and J gave up 0 bases; unmatched junction bases: 5. The CDR3 here is CASRTGMASYNSPLHF. CDR3 sequence (DNA): TGTGCCAGCAGGACAGGGATGGCCTCCTATAATTCACCCCTCCACTTT.

The chain couples TRBV5-4 to TRBJ1-6; no clear D gene. Trimming left V 0 bases short and J 7 bases short, with 11 bases between. This CDR3 has 15 amino acids. CDR1 SGHNT and CDR2 YYREEE come from the germline V gene (reference sequence). This CDR3 is CASSLAGRPNSPLHF. The CDR3 nucleotides are TGTGCCAGCAGCTTGGCCGGCAGGCCAAATTCACCCCTCCACTTT.

This chain connects TRBV7-6 to TRBJ1-3; TRBD1 is a possible D gene (5 bases). The CDR3 is 15 amino acids. Trimming took off 10 bases at V and 4 bases at J, with 20 bases between the two ends. Looked up from germline, CDR1 is SGHVS and CDR2 is FNYEAQ. The CDR3: CATTLQGDSGNTIYF. CDR3 DNA: TGTGCCACCACCCTTCAAGGGGACTCAGGAAACACCATATATTTT.

The chain couples TRBV5-1 to TRBJ1-4; no reliable D call. V was clipped by 3 bases and J by 8 bases, with 11 bases between them. Germline V gives CDR1 SGHRS, CDR2 YFSETQ. The CDR3 spans 13 residues. CDR3 sequence: CASSYFRGEKLFF. CDR3 sequence (DNA): TGCGCCAGCAGCTACTTTAGAGGCGAAAAACTGTTTTTT.

The chain combines TRBV10-3 with TRBJ1-6; 10 bases are a match to TRBD1. CDR1 and CDR2 (germline): ENHRY, SYGVKD. V was pared by 5 bases and J by 7 bases, with 8 bases of the junction left unmatched. The CDR3 is made up of 16 amino acids. The CDR3 loop reads CAISSGTGDLNSPLHF. The CDR3 DNA reads as TGTGCCATCAGTTCGGGGACAGGGGATTTGAATTCACCCCTCCACTTT.

The V call is TRBV5-1, the J call TRBJ1-1; TRBD1 matches at 7 bases. In germline, CDR1 is SGHRS, CDR2 YFSETQ. V lost 4 bases and J lost 5; bases outside the gene matches: 11. The CDR3 spans 15 residues. DNA for the CDR3: TGCGCCAGCAGCCCACAGGGGAAGCCCGGTACTGAAGCTTTCTTT. Its translation: CASSPQGKPGTEAFF.

The chain combines TRBV5-1 with TRBJ2-1; TRBD1 aligns across 9 bases. J lost 6 bases, V lost 5 bases, and 9 bases had no gene match. CDR3 length: 15 residues. Germline lookup yields CDR1 SGHRS and CDR2 YFSETQ. CDR3: CASSTRQGVGNEQFF. The DNA of the CDR3 is TGCGCCAGCAGTACAAGACAGGGGGTGGGCAATGAGCAGTTCTTC.

V and J are TRBV12-3 or TRBV12-4 and TRBJ2-2; D is uncertain. The V gene lost 3 bases and the J gene lost 7 bases, with 9 bases spanning the gap. The CDR3 sequence is 13 residues long. The CDR3 spells CASSLGRRGELFF. CDR3 nucleotides: TGTGCCAGCAGTTTGGGCCGACGCGGGGAGCTGTTTTTT.

This chain uses TRBV28 with TRBJ1-2; 9 positions agree with TRBD1. Germline CDR1 and CDR2: MDHEN and SYDVKM. V lost 6 bases and J lost 2; bases outside the gene matches: 7. This CDR3 is built from 15 residues. CDR3 in amino acids: CASSQGQGKNYGYTF. The CDR3 DNA sequence: TGTGCCAGCAGCCAGGGACAGGGCAAGAACTATGGCTACACCTTC.

The chain uses TRBV5-4 and TRBJ2-3; TRBD2 matches at 9 bases. The CDR3 extends over 17 amino acids. Germline lookup yields CDR1 SGHNT and CDR2 YYREEE (reference sequence). V shed 4 bases and J 2 bases; nucleotides not matched to a gene: 11. The CDR3 reads CASSGVSGRPLTDTQYF. DNA of the CDR3: TGTGCCAGCAGCGGCGTAAGCGGGAGGCCCCTCACAGATACGCAGTATTTT.

V is TRBV18 and J is TRBJ1-5; D not resolved. The length of the CDR3 is 18 residues. The germline V gene encodes CDR1 KGHSH and CDR2 LQKENI. The V gene lost 2 bases and the J gene lost 0 bases, with 17 bases spanning the gap. In DNA form, the CDR3 reads TGTGCCAGCTCACCAAGTCCTACTCCGGGGTATAGCAATCAGCCCCAGCATTTT. The encoded protein is CASSPSPTPGYSNQPQHF. The full variable domain, its missing parts supplied by reference TRBV18 and TRBJ1-5, is NAGVMQNPRHLVRRRGQEARLRCSPMKGHSHVYWYRQLPEEGLKFMVYLQKENIIDESGMPKERFSAEFPKEGPSILRIQQVVRGDSAAYFCASSPSPTPGYSNQPQHFGDGTRLSIL.

The chain joins TRBV2 to TRBJ2-4; TRBD2 agrees at 14 bases. Germline V gene lookup returns CDR1 SNHLY and CDR2 FYNNEI. The CDR3 runs 17 residues. Trimming at V came to 6 bases and at J to 6 bases, leaving 10 bases not matched to a gene. Written as DNA, the CDR3 is TGTGCCAGCAGCCAAACTGGACTAGCGGGAGGAGGAAACATTCAGTACTTC. Translation: CASSQTGLAGGGNIQYF. The whole variable domain, remainder taken from reference TRBV2 and TRBJ2-4, is EPEVTQTPSHQVTQMGQEVILRCVPISNHLYFYWYRQILGQKVEFLVSFYNNEISEKSEIFDDQFSVERPDGSNFTLKIRSTKLEDSAMYFCASSQTGLAGGGNIQYFGAGTRLSVL.

The CDR3 loop is CASTGAGANVLTF. CDR3 bases: TGTGCCAGCACAGGGGCTGGGGCCAACGTCCTGACTTTC. The gene calls are TRBV6-5 and TRBJ2-6; tentative D call: TRBD1 (6 bases). V was cut by 7 bases and J by 2 bases, with 6 bases left in between. Germline V gene data show CDR1 as MNHEY and CDR2 as SVGAGI. This CDR3 has 13 residues.

The V and J genes are TRBV9 and TRBJ2-2, with D tentatively TRBD2 (5 bases). CDR1 is SGDLS and CDR2 is YYNGEE in the germline V gene. This CDR3 has 18 residues. V was shortened by 7 bases and J by 1 base, with 23 bases between the two germline ends. The DNA for the CDR3 is TGTGCCAGCGGAAACACCGCGCAGAGAGGGCTGAACACCGGGGAGCTGTTTTTT. Translation: CASGNTAQRGLNTGELFF.

This clone was detected only once. The rearrangement links TRBV27 to TRBJ2-1; TRBD2 matches at 10 bases. Losses at the gene ends were 6 bases for V and 4 bases for J; bases not matched to a gene: 9. The length of the CDR3 is 16 residues. Germline values: CDR1 MNHEY, CDR2 SMNVEV (reference sequence). Here the CDR3 reads CASSPEREGLYNEQFF. In DNA, the CDR3 is TGTGCCAGCAGCCCAGAGCGGGAGGGCCTATACAATGAGCAGTTCTTC.

This clone appeared a single time. This chain joins TRBV19 and TRBJ1-1; 7 bases are a match to TRBD1. The junction had 3 bases not matched to a gene; V was cut back by 1 base and J by 4 bases. Germline V CDR1 and CDR2: LNHDA, SQIVND (reference sequence). This CDR3 has 14 residues. CDR3 loop: CASSIVGGGTEAFF. The CDR3 bases are TGTGCCAGTAGTATAGTAGGGGGCGGCACTGAAGCTTTCTTT.